One T cell receptor (beta chain) is described in this entry. This table comes from immunoSEQ multiplex PCR, and its TCRdb copy is limited to in-frame clones, with some not included. The sample yields about 77,000 clones, 85% to 95% seen once. This entry belongs to a study of control samples from healthy donors and cancer patients. The sequencing input was blood. The TCR was taken from a woman aged 55-75 years in good health.

The CDR3, as DNA: TGTGCCTGGAGTCCGTTTATAGCTGGGGGTACGCAGTTCTTC. It translates to CAWSPFIAGGTQFF. The V and J genes are TRBV30 and TRBJ2-1; D possibly matches TRBD1 or TRBD2 (5 bases each). CDR1 is GTSNPN and CDR2 is SVGIG in the germline V gene (reference sequence). Trimming left V 2 bases short and J 12 bases short, with 20 bases between. The CDR3 totals 14 residues.